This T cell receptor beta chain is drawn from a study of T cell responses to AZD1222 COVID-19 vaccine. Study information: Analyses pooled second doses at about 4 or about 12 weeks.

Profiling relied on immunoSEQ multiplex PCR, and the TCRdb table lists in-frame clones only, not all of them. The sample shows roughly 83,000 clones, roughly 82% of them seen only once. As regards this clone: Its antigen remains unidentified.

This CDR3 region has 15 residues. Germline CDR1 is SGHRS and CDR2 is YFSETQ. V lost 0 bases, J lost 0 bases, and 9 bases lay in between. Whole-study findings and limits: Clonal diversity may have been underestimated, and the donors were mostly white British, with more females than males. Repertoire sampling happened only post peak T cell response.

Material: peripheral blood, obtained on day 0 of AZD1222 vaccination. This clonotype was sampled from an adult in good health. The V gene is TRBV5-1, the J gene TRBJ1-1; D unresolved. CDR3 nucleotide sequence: TGCGCCAGCAGCTTGGTTCCAGGATTGAACACTGAAGCTTTCTTT. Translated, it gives CASSLVPGLNTEAFF.